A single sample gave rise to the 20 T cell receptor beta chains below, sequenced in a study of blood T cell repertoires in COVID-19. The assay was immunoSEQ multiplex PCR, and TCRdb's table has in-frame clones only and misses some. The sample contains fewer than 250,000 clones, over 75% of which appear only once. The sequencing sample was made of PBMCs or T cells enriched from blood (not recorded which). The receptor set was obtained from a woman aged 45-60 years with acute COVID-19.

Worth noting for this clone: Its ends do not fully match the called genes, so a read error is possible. CDR3 DNA: TGTGCTAGCAGCTCAGGACAGGGGGAGAATTCCTATAATTCACCCCTCCACTTT. This translates into CASSSGQGENSYNSPLHF. The chain combines TRBV7-7 with TRBJ1-6, with TRBD1 matching 10 bases. This CDR3 is built from 18 residues. Germline-derived CDR1 and CDR2 are SSHAT and FNYEAQ (reference sequence).

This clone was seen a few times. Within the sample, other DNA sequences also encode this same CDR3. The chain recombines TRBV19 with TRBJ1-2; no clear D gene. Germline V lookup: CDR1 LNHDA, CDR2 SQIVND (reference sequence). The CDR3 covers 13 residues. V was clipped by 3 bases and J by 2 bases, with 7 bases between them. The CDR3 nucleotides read TGTGCCAGTAGTATTGGCGGCAACTATGGCTACACCTTC. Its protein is CASSIGGNYGYTF.

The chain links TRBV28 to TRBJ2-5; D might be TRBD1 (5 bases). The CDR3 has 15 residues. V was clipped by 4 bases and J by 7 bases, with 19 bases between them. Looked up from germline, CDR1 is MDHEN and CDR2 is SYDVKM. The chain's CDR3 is CASSSTVSLGVTQYF. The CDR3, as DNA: TGTGCCAGCAGTTCGACAGTCAGTTTAGGGGTGACCCAGTACTTC.

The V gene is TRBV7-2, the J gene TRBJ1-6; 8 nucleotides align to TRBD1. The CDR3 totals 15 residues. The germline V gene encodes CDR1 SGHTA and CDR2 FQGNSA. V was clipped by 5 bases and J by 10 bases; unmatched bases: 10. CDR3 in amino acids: CASSPRGTGRSPLHF. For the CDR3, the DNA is TGTGCCAGCAGCCCCAGGGGGACAGGTAGATCACCCCTCCACTTT.

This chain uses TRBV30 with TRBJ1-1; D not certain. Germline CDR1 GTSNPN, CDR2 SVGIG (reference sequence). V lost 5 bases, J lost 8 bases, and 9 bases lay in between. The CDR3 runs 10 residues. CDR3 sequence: CAWVSGEAFF. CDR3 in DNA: TGTGCCTGGGTTTCGGGGGAAGCTTTCTTT.

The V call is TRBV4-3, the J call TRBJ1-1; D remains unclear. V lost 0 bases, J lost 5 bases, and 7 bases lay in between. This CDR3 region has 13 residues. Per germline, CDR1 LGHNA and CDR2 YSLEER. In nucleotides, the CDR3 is TGCGCCAGCAGCCAAGATAGCATGACTGAAGCTTTCTTT. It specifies CASSQDSMTEAFF.

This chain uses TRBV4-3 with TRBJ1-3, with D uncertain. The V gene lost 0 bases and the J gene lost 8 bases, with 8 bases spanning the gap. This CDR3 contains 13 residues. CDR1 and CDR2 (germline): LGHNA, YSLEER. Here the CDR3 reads CASSQDYRDTIYF. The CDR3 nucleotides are TGCGCCAGCAGCCAAGATTATAGAGACACCATATATTTT.

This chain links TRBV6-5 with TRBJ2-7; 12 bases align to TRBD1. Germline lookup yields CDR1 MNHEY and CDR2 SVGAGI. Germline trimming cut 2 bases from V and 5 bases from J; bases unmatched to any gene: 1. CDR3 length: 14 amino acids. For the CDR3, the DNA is TGTGCCAGCAGTTACGGGACAGGGGGCAACGAGCAGTACTTC. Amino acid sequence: CASSYGTGGNEQYF.

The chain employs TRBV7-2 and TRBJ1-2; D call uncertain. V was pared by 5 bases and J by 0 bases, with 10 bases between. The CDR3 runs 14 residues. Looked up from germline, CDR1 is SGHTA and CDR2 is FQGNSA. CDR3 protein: CASSPPRANYGYTF. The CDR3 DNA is TGTGCCAGCAGCCCCCCTAGAGCTAACTATGGCTACACCTTC.

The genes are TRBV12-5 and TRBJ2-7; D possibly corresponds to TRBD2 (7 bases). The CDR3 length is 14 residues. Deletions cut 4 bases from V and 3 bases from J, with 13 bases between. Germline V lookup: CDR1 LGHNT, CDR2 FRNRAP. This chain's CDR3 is CASGSRGAGYEQYF. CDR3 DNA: TGTGCTAGTGGTTCCCGGGGGGCCGGCTACGAGCAGTACTTC.

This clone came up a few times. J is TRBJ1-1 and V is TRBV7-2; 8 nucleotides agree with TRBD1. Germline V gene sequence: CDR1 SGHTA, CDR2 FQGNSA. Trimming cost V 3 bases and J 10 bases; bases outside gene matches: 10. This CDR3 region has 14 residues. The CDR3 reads CASSLGQGAVRAFF. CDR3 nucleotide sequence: TGTGCCAGCAGCTTGGGGCAGGGGGCTGTTCGAGCTTTCTTT.

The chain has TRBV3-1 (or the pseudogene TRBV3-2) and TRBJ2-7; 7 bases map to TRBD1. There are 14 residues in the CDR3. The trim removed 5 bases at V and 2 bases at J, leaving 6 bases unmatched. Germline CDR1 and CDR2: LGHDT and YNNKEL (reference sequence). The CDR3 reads CASSMYRGPYEQYF. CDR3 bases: TGTGCCAGCAGCATGTACAGGGGTCCCTACGAGCAGTACTTC.

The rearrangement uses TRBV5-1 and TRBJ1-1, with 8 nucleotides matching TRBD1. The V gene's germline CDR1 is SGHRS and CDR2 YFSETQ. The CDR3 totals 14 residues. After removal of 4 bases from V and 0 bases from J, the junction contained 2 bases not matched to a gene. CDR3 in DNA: TGCGCCAGCAGCGGACAGGGCATGAACACTGAAGCTTTCTTT. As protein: CASSGQGMNTEAFF.

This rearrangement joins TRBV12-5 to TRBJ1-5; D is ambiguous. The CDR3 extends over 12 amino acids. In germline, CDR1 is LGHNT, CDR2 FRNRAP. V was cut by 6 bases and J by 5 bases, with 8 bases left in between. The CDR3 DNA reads TGTGCTAGTGGCCAAAGAGATCAGCCCCAGCATTTT. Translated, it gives CASGQRDQPQHF.

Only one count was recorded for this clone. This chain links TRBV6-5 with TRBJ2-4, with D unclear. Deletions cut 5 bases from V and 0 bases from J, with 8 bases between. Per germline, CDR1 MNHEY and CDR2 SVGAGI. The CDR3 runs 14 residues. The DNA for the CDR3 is TGTGCCAGCAGTATACAGCAAGCCAAAAACATTCAGTACTTC. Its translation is CASSIQQAKNIQYF.

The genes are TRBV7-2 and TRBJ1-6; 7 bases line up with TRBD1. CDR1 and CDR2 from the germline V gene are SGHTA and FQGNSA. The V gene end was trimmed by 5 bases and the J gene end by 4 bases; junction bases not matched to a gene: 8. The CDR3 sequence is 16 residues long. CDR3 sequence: CASSATGDSYNSPLHF. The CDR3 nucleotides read TGTGCCAGCAGCGCAACGGGGGACAGTTATAATTCACCCCTCCACTTT.

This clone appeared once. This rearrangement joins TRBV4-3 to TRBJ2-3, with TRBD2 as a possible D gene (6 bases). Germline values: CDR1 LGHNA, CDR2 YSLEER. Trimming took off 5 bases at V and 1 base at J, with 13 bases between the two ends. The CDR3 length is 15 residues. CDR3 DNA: TGCGCCAGCAGCTTAGGGACGGGAGGCACAGATACGCAGTATTTT. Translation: CASSLGTGGTDTQYF.

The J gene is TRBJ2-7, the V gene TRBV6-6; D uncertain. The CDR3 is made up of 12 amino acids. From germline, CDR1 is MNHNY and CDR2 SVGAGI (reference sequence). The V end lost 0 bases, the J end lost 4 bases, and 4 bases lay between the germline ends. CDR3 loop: CASSYSPYEQYF. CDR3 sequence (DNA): TGTGCCAGCAGTTACTCCCCATACGAGCAGTACTTC.

The CDR3 loop is CASSGEGTGDQETQYF. The CDR3 nucleotides read TGTGCCAGCAGTGGGGAGGGGACAGGGGATCAAGAGACCCAGTACTTC. The chain carries TRBV6-1 and TRBJ2-5; TRBD1 agrees at 10 bases. From germline, CDR1 is MNHNS and CDR2 SASEGT. This CDR3 spans 16 amino acids. V lost 4 bases, J lost 2 bases, and 7 bases stayed unmatched.

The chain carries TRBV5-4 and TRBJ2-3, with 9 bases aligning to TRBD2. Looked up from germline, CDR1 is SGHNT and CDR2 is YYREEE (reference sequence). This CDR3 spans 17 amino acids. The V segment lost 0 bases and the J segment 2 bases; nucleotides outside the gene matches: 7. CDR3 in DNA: TGTGCCAGCAGCTTGGAAGTTAGCGGGGGATTCACAGATACGCAGTATTTT. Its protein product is CASSLEVSGGFTDTQYF.